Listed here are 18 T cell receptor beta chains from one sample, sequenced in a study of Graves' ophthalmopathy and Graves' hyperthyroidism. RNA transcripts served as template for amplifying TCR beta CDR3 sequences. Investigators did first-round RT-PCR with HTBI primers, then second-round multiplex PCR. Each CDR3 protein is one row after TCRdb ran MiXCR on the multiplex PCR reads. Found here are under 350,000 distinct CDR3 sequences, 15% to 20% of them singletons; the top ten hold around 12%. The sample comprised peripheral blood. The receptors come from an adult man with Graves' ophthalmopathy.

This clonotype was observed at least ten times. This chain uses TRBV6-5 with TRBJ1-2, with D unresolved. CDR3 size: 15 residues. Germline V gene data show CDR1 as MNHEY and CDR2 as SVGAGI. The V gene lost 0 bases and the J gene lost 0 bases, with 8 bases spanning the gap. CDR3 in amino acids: CASSYSKQSNYGYTF. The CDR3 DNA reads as TGTGCCAGCAGTTACTCGAAACAATCTAACTATGGCTACACCTTC.

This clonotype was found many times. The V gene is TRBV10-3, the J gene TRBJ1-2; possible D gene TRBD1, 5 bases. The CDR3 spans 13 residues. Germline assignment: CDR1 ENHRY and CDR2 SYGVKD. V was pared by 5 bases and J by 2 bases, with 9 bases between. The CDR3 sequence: CAISSDRNYGYTF. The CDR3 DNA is TGTGCCATCAGTTCTGACAGAAACTATGGCTACACCTTC.

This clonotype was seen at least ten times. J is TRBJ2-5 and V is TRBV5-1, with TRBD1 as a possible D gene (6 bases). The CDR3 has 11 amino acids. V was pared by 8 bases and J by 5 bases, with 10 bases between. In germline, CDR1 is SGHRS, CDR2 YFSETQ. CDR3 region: CASQGYETQYF. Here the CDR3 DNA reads TGCGCCAGTCAGGGGTACGAGACCCAGTACTTC.

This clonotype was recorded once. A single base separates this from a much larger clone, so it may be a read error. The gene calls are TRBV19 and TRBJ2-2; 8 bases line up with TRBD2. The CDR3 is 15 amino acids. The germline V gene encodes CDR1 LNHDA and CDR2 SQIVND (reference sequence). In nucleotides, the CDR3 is TGTGCCAGTAGTATGGGCGGGGGGAGCACCAGGGAGCTGTTTTTT. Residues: CASSMGGGSTRELFF.

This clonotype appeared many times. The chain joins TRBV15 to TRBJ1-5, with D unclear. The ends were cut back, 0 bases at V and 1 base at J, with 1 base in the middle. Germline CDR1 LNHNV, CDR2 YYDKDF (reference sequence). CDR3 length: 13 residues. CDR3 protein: CATSRESNQPQHF. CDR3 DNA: TGTGCCACCAGCAGAGAAAGCAATCAGCCCCAGCATTTT.

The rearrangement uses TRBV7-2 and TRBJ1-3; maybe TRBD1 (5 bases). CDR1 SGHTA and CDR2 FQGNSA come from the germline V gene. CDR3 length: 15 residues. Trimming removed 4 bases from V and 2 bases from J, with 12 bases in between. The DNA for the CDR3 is TGTGCCAGCAGCTCTAGCCGGGACGCTGGAAACACCATATATTTT. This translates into CASSSSRDAGNTIYF.

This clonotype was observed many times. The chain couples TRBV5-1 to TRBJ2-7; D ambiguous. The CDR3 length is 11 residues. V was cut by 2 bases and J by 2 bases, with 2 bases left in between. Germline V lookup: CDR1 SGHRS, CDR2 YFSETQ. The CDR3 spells CASSFPYEQYF. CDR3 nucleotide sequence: TGCGCCAGCAGCTTTCCCTACGAGCAGTACTTC.

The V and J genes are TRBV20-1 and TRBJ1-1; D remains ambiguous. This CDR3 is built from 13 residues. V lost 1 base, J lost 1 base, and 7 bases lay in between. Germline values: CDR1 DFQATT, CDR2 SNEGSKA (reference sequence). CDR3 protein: CSARVYGNTEAFF. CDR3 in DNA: TGCAGTGCTAGAGTGTATGGGAACACTGAAGCTTTCTTT.

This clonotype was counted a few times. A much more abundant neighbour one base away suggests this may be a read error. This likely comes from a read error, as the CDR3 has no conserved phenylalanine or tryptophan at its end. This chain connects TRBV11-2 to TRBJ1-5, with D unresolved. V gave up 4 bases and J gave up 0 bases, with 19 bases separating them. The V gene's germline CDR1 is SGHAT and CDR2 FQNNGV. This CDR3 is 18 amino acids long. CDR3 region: CASSSPPVSPNSNQPQHL. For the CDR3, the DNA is TGTGCCAGCAGCTCGCCACCTGTGAGCCCGAATAGCAATCAGCCCCAGCATCTT.

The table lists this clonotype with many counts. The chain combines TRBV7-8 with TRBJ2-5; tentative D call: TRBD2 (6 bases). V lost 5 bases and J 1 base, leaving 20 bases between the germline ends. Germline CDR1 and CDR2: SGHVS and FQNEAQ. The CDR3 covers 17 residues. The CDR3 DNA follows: TGTGCCAGCAGCCGCCGATCAGTAGCGGTACCCCAAGAGACCCAGTACTTC. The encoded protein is CASSRRSVAVPQETQYF.

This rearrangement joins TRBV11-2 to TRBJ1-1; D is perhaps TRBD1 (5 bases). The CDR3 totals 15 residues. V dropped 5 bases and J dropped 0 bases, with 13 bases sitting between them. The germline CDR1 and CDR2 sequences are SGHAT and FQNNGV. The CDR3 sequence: CASSPRQNLNTEAFF. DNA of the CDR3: TGTGCCAGCAGCCCGCGACAGAACCTGAACACTGAAGCTTTCTTT.

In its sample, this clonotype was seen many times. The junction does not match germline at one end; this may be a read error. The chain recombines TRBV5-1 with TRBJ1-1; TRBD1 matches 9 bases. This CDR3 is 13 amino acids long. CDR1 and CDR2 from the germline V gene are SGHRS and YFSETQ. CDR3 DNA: TGTGCCAGCAGTTCGACAGGGGGCACTGAAGCTTTCTTT. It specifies CASSSTGGTEAFF.

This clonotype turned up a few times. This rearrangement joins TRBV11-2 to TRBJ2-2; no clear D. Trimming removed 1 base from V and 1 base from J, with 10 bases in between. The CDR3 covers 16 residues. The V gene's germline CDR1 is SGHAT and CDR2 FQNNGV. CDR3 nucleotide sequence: TGTGCCAGCAGCTTAGGAAGTTCCTGGAACACCGGGGAGCTGTTTTTT. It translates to CASSLGSSWNTGELFF.

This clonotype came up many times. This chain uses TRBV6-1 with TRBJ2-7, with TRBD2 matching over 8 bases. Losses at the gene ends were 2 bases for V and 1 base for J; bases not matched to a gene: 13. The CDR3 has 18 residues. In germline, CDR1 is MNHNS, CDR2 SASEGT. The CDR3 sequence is CASSEYLGLAGRSYEQYF. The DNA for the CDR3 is TGTGCCAGCAGTGAATACCTGGGATTAGCGGGGAGATCCTACGAGCAGTACTTC.

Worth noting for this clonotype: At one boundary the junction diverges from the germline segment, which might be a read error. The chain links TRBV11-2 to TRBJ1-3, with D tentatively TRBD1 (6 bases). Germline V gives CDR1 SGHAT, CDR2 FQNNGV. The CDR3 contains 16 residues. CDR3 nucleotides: TGTGCCAGCAGCTTGAACATCGTACAGGGAAGAAACACCATATCTTTT. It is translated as CASSLNIVQGRNTISF.

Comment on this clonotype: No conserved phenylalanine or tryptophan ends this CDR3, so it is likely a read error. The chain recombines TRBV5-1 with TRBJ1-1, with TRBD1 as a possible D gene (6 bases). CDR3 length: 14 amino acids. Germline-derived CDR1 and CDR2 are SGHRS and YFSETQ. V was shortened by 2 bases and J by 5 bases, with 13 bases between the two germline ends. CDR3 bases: TGCGCCAGCAGCTTTCTCGGAGGGGGAACTGAAGCTTTCCTT. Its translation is CASSFLGGGTEAFL.

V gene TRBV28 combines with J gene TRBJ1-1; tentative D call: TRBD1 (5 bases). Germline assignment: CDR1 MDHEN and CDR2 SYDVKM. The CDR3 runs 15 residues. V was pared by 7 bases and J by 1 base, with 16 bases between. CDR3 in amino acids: CASTSDRAQNTEAFF. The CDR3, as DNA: TGTGCCAGCACCTCCGACAGAGCCCAGAACACTGAAGCTTTCTTT.

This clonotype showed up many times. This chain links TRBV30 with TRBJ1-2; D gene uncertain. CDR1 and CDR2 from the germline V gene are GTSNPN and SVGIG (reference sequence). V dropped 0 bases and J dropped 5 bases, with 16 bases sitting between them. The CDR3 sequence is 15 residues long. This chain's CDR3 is CAWSVGLSEGYGYTF. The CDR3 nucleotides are TGTGCCTGGAGTGTAGGTCTCTCAGAAGGGTATGGCTACACCTTC.